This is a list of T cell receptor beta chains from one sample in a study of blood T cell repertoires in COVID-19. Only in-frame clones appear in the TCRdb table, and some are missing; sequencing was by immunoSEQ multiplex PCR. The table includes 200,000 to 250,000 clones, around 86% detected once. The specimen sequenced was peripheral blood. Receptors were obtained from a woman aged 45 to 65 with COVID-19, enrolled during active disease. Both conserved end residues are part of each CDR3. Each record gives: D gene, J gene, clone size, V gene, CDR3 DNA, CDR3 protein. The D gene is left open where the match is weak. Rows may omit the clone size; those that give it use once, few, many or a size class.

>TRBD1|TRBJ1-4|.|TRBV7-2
TGTGCCAGCAGCTTTCAGACAGGGACGTATAATGAAAAACTGTTTTTT
CASSFQTGTYNEKLFF
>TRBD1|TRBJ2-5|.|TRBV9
TGTGCCAGCAGCGCAAGACAGGGATCCACGGTCGAGAAAGAGACCCAGTACTTC
CASSARQGSTVEKETQYF
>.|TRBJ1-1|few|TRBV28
TGTGCCAGCAGTTTTTTAAGAAAACAGGCTGAAGCTTTCTTT
CASSFLRKQAEAFF
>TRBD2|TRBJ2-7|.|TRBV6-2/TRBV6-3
TGTGCCAGCAGTTACTGGGAGGGCACCTACGAGCAGTACTTC
CASSYWEGTYEQYF
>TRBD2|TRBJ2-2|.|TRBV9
TGTGCCAGCAGCGGCCGCGGGGGACCGAACACCGGGGAGCTGTTTTTT
CASSGRGGPNTGELFF
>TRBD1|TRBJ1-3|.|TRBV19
TGTGCCAGTAGACTGACGGGGGGCGGACAGGGAAAAAACACCATATATTTT
CASRLTGGGQGKNTIYF
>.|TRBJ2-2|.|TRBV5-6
TGTGCCAGCAGCTTGTCACAAAACACCGGGGAGCTGTTTTTT
CASSLSQNTGELFF
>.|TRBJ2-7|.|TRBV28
TGTGCCAGCAGTTCAAACTACGAGCAGTACTTC
CASSSNYEQYF
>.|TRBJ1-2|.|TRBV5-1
TGCGCCAGCAGCTTGGCTCCACTACAGGGTAACTATGGCTACACCTTC
CASSLAPLQGNYGYTF
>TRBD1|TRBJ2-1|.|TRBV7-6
TGTGCCAGCAGCTTAGTTCCCGGGACAGGGAGCTCCTACAATGAGCAGTTCTTC
CASSLVPGTGSSYNEQFF
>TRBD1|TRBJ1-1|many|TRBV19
TGTGCCACAAAGATAGGACAGGGTCGCATGAACACTGAAGCTTTCTTT
CATKIGQGRMNTEAFF
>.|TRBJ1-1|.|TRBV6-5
TGTGCCAGCAGTTACTCGGGAGGAAACACTGAAGCTTTCTTT
CASSYSGGNTEAFF
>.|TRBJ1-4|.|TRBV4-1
TGCGCCAGCAGCCAAGGGGCCAGGCCAAATAAGGAAAAACTGTTTTTT
CASSQGARPNKEKLFF
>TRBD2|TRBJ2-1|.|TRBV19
TGTGCCAGTAGTATGGTGGAGGGGAGGGACAATGAGCAGTTCTTC
CASSMVEGRDNEQFF
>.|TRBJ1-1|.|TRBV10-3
TGTGCCATCAGTGAAGTAGAAATGAACACTGAAGCTTTCTTT
CAISEVEMNTEAFF
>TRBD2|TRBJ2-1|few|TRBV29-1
TGCAGCGCGGGACTAGCGGGGAGATACAATGAGCAGTTCTTC
CSAGLAGRYNEQFF
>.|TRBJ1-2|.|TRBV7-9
TGTGCCAGCAGCTGGACTGTAACCCCGGGGGGCTACACCTTC
CASSWTVTPGGYTF
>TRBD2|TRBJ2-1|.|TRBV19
TGTGCCAGTAGTATTATGGTAGCGGGGGACAATGAGCAGTTCTTC
CASSIMVAGDNEQFF
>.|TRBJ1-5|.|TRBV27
TGTGCCAGCGGTTGGGGAGAGCCCCAGCATTTT
CASGWGEPQHF
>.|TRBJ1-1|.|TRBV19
TGTGCCAGTAGTGATCGACAGAACACTGAAGCTTTCTTT
CASSDRQNTEAFF
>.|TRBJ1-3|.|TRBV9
TGTGCCAGCAGCGTAGCTACCGGTGGAAACACCATATATTTT
CASSVATGGNTIYF
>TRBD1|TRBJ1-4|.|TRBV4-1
TGCGCCAGCAGCCAGCCGGACAGGGCTGAAAAACTGTTTTTT
CASSQPDRAEKLFF
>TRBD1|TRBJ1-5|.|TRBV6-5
TGTGCCAGCAGGCAACAGGGGGCGAGCAATCAGCCCCAGCATTTT
CASRQQGASNQPQHF
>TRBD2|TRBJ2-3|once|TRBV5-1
TGCGCCGGAGCGATTACGGGGGGGGCCGGAGATACGCAGTATTTT
CAGAITGGAGDTQYF
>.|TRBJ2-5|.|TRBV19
TGTGCCAGCTCGAGGGCCGTTACGTTACAAGAGACCCAGTACTTC
CASSRAVTLQETQYF
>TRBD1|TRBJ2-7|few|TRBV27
TGTGCCAGCAGTCACGGACAGGGCTACGAGCAGTACTTC
CASSHGQGYEQYF
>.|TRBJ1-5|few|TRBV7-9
TGTGCCAGCAGCTTAGGACAAGGTAATCAGCCCCAGCATTTT
CASSLGQGNQPQHF
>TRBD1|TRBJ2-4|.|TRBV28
TGTGCCAGCATCGAGACAGGGTCCAAAAACATTCAGTACTTC
CASIETGSKNIQYF
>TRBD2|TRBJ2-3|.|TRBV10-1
TGCGCCAGCAGTGAGACTAGCGGGGGCACAGATACGCAGTATTTT
CASSETSGGTDTQYF
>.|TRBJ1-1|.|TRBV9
TGTGCCAGCAGCGTAGTTGGAGGGCTGGGCACTGAAGCTTTCTTT
CASSVVGGLGTEAFF
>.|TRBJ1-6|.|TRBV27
TGTGCCAGCAGAACCTTTTTCAGGCCTGCCGGTGGTTCACCCCTCCACTTT
CASRTFFRPAGGSPLHF
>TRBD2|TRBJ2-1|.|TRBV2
TGTGCCAGCAGTGAAGACGCGACTAGCGGGGCCTACTTCTCCTACAATGAGCAGTTCTTC
CASSEDATSGAYFSYNEQFF
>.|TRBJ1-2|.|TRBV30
TGTGCCTGGAGTCCCCCCGTGGCGGACTATGGCTACACCTTC
CAWSPPVADYGYTF
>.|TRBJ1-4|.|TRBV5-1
TGCGCCAGCAGCTCAGGTGTTACAAATGAAAAACTGTTTTTT
CASSSGVTNEKLFF
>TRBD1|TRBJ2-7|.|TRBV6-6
TGTGCCAGCAGGATGGAAGGACAGGGGTTCTCCTACGAGCAGTACTTC
CASRMEGQGFSYEQYF
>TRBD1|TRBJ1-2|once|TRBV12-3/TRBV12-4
TGTGCCAACCCCACAGGGGAAAATGGCTACACCTTC
CANPTGENGYTF
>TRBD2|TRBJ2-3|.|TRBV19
TGTGCCAGTAGTCCCCGAGCGGGGGGCCTGGTCCCGAGCACAGATACGCAGTATTTT
CASSPRAGGLVPSTDTQYF
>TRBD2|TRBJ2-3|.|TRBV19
TGTGCCAGTAGTCAATTCCTAGCGGGGGGGTCAGATACGCAGTATTTT
CASSQFLAGGSDTQYF
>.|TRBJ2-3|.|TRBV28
TGTGCCAGCGGGCGGACTACCCCTAGCACAGATACGCAGTATTTT
CASGRTTPSTDTQYF
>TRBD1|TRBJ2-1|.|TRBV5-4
TGTGCCAGCAGCTTGGGTAGGGGACAGCAAAATGAGCAGTTCTTC
CASSLGRGQQNEQFF
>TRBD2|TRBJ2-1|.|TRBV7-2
TGTGCCAGCAGCCCCTCTAGCGGGCGATACAATGAGCAGTTCTTC
CASSPSSGRYNEQFF
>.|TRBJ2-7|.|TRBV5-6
TGTGCCAGCAGCGGCCTCCCTGGCGAGCAGTACTTC
CASSGLPGEQYF
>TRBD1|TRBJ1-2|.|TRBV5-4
TGTGCCAGCACCCCGGACAGGGGGCGCAGGGGCTACACCTTC
CASTPDRGRRGYTF
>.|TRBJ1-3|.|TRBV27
TGTGCCAGCAGTCGGGATCTTGGAAACACCATATATTTT
CASSRDLGNTIYF
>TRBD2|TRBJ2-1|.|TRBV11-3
TGTGCCAGCAGCCTTAGCGGGGGTTCCGGAAATGAGCAGTTCTTC
CASSLSGGSGNEQFF
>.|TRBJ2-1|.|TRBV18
TGTGCCAGCTCACCGAGGGACTCCTACAATGAGCAGTTCTTC
CASSPRDSYNEQFF
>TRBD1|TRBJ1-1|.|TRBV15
TGTGCCACCAGCAGAGTCCGGACAGGGGGGGCTGAAGCTTTCTTT
CATSRVRTGGAEAFF
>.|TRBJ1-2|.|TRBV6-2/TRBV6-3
TGTGCCAGCAGTTACGCGCTGGGCAGCTATGGCTACACCTTC
CASSYALGSYGYTF
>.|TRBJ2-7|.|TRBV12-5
TGTGCTAGTGGTTTGTACTCCTACGAGCAGTACTTC
CASGLYSYEQYF
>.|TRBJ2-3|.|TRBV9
TGTGCCAGCAGCGTAGCGGCAGATACGCAGTATTTT
CASSVAADTQYF
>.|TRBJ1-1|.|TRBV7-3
TGTGCCAGCAGCCTTCAGGGTGACACTGAAGCTTTCTTT
CASSLQGDTEAFF
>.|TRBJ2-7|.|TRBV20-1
TGCAGTGCTAGAGACGGCTACGAGCAGTACTTC
CSARDGYEQYF